Presented here are 9 T cell receptor beta chains from one specimen sequenced in a study of cytomegalovirus exposure and HLA in healthy donors. The PCR made use of 60 Vbeta and 13 Jbeta primers. Clones were sequenced by immunoSEQ multiplex PCR, and TCRdb holds only the in-frame ones, with some missing. Of about 110,000 clones listed, around 80% are singletons. What was sequenced was PBMCs. Receptors originate from a man younger than 40 in good health and CMV-seropositive.

The chain combines TRBV7-9 with TRBJ2-5, with D hard to call. The CDR3 runs 15 residues. CDR1 SEHNR and CDR2 FQNEAQ come from the germline V gene (reference sequence). Trimming took off 4 bases at V and 4 bases at J, with 16 bases between the two ends. CDR3 sequence reads: CASSSPARDTETQYF. The CDR3 DNA reads TGTGCCAGCAGCTCCCCCGCCCGAGATACAGAGACCCAGTACTTC.

The CDR3 reads CASSSENYGYTF. CDR3 bases: TGTGCCAGCAGTTCCGAGAACTATGGCTACACCTTC. The chain combines TRBV28 with TRBJ1-2; D ambiguous. CDR1 MDHEN and CDR2 SYDVKM come from the germline V gene. V shed 4 bases and J shed 2 bases, with 5 bases lying between them. The CDR3 consists of 12 residues.

The chain carries TRBV28 and TRBJ1-5, with TRBD1 as a possible D gene (5 bases). CDR3 length: 15 residues. Germline CDR1 and CDR2: MDHEN and SYDVKM. The V end was cut by 5 bases, the J end by 7 bases, with 18 bases between. Here the CDR3 DNA reads TGTGCCAGCAGTATTCCGGACGTCGGGGGGCAGCCCCAGCATTTT. Residues: CASSIPDVGGQPQHF. The whole variable domain, remainder taken from reference TRBV28 and TRBJ1-5, is DVKVTQSSRYLVKRTGEKVFLECVQDMDHENMFWYRQDPGLGLRLIYFSYDVKMKEKGDIPEGYSVSREKKERFSLILESASTNQTSMYLCASSIPDVGGQPQHFGDGTRLSIL.

V gene TRBV4-3 combines with J gene TRBJ1-1; tentatively, D is TRBD1 (6 bases). V gave up 2 bases and J gave up 5 bases, with 15 bases separating them. The CDR3 consists of 15 residues. Germline CDR1 reads LGHNA; CDR2 reads YSLEER. In nucleotides, the CDR3 is TGCGCCAGCAGCCAATTTTCGACAGGCGGAACTGAAGCTTTCTTT. This gives the protein CASSQFSTGGTEAFF.

This clone was detected a few times. The chain has TRBV25-1 and TRBJ2-7; 7 nucleotides align to TRBD1. Germline CDR1 reads MGHDK; CDR2 reads SYGVNS. The CDR3 runs 14 residues. Trimming took 0 bases from V and 4 from J; bases not matched to a gene: 3. CDR3 loop: CASSEYRGSYEQYF. DNA of the CDR3: TGTGCCAGCAGTGAATACAGGGGGTCGTACGAGCAGTACTTC.

This clone has just a few counts. V is TRBV4-3 and J is TRBJ2-2; 7 nucleotides match TRBD2. The trim removed 2 bases at V and 7 bases at J, leaving 10 bases unmatched. The CDR3 totals 16 residues. CDR1 and CDR2 (germline): LGHNA, YSLEER. The CDR3: CASSQPGEGRGGELFF. For the CDR3, the DNA is TGCGCCAGCAGCCAACCCGGGGAGGGGCGAGGCGGGGAGCTGTTTTTT.

The J gene is TRBJ1-2, the V gene TRBV29-1; D is unclear. Germline V gene lookup returns CDR1 SQVTM and CDR2 ANQGSEA. V shed 0 bases and J shed 3 bases, with 11 bases lying between them. The CDR3 is 14 residues long. CDR3 sequence reads: CSVEDPARDYGYTF. DNA of the CDR3: TGCAGCGTTGAAGATCCAGCCCGGGACTATGGCTACACCTTC.

The V gene is TRBV7-2, the J gene TRBJ2-5; the D gene is possibly TRBD1 (7 bases). Germline V gene data show CDR1 as SGHTA and CDR2 as FQGNSA. The CDR3 runs 17 residues. V dropped 5 bases and J dropped 4 bases, with 23 bases sitting between them. CDR3 sequence: CASSPFPRGELGETQYF. The CDR3 bases are TGTGCCAGCAGCCCATTCCCCAGGGGGGAGTTAGGAGAGACCCAGTACTTC.

The V gene is TRBV28, the J gene TRBJ2-7; a weak D match, TRBD2 (7 bases). Germline-derived CDR1 and CDR2 are MDHEN and SYDVKM. The CDR3 runs 15 residues. Trimming pared 4 bases from V and 2 bases from J, leaving 15 bases between. The CDR3 region is CASSSPGGRPYEQYF. In DNA form, the CDR3 reads TGTGCCAGCAGTTCCCCCGGGGGGCGGCCCTACGAGCAGTACTTC.